Shown below are 2 T cell receptor beta chains from a single sample sequenced in a study of cytomegalovirus exposure and HLA in healthy donors. Vbeta (60) and Jbeta (13) primers were used in the PCR. Produced via immunoSEQ multiplex PCR; TCRdb's table is partial and in-frame only. This table has roughly 80,000 clones, roughly 65% appearing once. Material for sequencing was PBMCs. The source is a male donor in good health and CMV-seropositive.

The V and J genes are TRBV5-8 and TRBJ1-1; 10 nucleotides align to TRBD1. Germline loops: CDR1 SGHTS, CDR2 YDEGEE. The CDR3 covers 17 residues. V shed 4 bases and J 0 bases; nucleotides not matched to a gene: 9. CDR3 in amino acids: CASSHGTGEPLNTEAFF. CDR3 nucleotides: TGTGCCAGCAGCCACGGGACAGGGGAGCCTCTGAACACTGAAGCTTTCTTT.

The chain has TRBV5-1 and TRBJ2-1; 9 bases match TRBD1. Trimming took 2 bases from V and 7 from J; bases not matched to a gene: 7. This CDR3 contains 15 residues. Looked up from germline, CDR1 is SGHRS and CDR2 is YFSETQ. The CDR3 sequence is CASSFLQGAKNEQFF. Written as DNA, the CDR3 is TGCGCCAGCAGCTTTTTACAGGGGGCGAAGAATGAGCAGTTCTTC.